These 3 T cell receptor beta chains were sequenced from one sample in a study of blood T cells in healthy people across ages. Alongside a J-beta primer mix, a sample-barcoded 5' primer served in a second PCR lasting about 7 to 11 cycles. TCRdb re-called the 5' RACE reads with MiXCR, one entry per CDR3 protein. The sample consists of approximately 900,000 distinct CDR3 sequences, approximately 32% of them appearing once. These sequences were also reported in another study, on T cells of mothers and their children.

The specimen sequenced was blood. Every receptor here comes from a woman aged 35 to 49 in good health.

The DNA of the CDR3 is TGTGCCCACCATCAGCCCCAGCATTTT. Its translation: CAHHQPQHF. This chain links TRBV24-1 with TRBJ1-5, with D unclear. Germline V gene lookup returns CDR1 KGHDR and CDR2 SFDVKD. The length of the CDR3 is 9 residues. Trimming took 12 bases from V and 5 from J, leaving 4 bases between them.

The chain couples TRBV6-6 to TRBJ1-6, with no clear D. The V gene's germline CDR1 is MNHNY and CDR2 SVGAGI (reference sequence). This CDR3 is 13 amino acids long. V was shortened by 11 bases and J by 0 bases, with 8 bases between the two germline ends. The CDR3 here is CAVVSSYNSPLHF. CDR3 bases: TGTGCCGTAGTAAGCTCCTATAATTCACCCCTCCACTTT.

This clonotype was counted many times. The gene calls are TRBV11-2 and TRBJ2-5, with D unresolved. Germline CDR1 reads SGHAT; CDR2 reads FQNNGV. Trimming removed 4 bases at V and 3 bases at J, with 15 bases between. The CDR3 has 15 residues. CDR3 bases: TGTGCCAGCAGCTCCTCGACGGGCTATGAAGAGACCCAGTACTTC. Residues: CASSSSTGYEETQYF.